Sequencing of this T cell receptor beta chain was carried out in a study of T cell responses to AZD1222 COVID-19 vaccine. Study results and caveats: Two doses of AZD1222 preceded a rise in Spike-specific TCR breadth and depth. Seropositive AZD1222 recipients at baseline numbered only five or six. A reported finding is that nearly half of spike-specific TCRs target unmutated variant regions.

A remark on this clone: Its specificity is unknown.

This CDR3 has 13 amino acids. Germline V CDR1 and CDR2: SGHTA, FQGNSA. The V gene lost 3 bases and the J gene lost 3 bases, with 9 bases spanning the gap. Sequencing used immunoSEQ multiplex PCR; TCRdb keeps in-frame clones, though not all of them. This sample has about 210,000 clones, with roughly 94% found just once. This specimen consisted of peripheral blood, obtained 28 days after the second dose of the MenACWY control vaccine. The V and J genes are TRBV7-2 and TRBJ2-7, with D tentatively TRBD2 (5 bases). This TCR came from an adult who received the MenACWY meningococcal vaccine as a control. CDR3: CASSFASNYEQYF. As DNA, the CDR3 is TGTGCCAGCAGCTTTGCTAGCAACTACGAGCAGTACTTC.